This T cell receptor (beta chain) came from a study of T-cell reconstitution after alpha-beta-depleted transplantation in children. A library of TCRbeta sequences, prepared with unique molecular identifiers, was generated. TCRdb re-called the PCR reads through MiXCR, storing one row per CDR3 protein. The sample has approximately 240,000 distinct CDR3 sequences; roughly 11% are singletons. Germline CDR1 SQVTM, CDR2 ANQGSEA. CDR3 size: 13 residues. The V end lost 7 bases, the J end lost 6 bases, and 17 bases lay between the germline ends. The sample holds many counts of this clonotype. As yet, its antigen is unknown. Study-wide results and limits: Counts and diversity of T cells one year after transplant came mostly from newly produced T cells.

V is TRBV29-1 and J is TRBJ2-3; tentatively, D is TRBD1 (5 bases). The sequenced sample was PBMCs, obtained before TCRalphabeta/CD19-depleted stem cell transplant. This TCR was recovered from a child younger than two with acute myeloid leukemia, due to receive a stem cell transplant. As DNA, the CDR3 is TGCAGCGCAGGACACCCTATGGGCGATACGCAGTATTTT. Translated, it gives CSAGHPMGDTQYF.